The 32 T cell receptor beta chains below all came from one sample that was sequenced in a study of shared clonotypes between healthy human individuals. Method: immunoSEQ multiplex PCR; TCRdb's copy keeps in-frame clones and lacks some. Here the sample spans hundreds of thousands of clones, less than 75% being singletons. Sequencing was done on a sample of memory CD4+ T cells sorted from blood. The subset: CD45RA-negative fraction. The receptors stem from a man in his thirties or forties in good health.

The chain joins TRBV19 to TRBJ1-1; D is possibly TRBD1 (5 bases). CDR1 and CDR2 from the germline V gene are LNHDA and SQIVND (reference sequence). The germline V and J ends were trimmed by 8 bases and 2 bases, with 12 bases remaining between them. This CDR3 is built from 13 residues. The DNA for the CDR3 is TGTGCCAGTCAGGACGGGGCAAACACTGAAGCTTTCTTT. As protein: CASQDGANTEAFF.

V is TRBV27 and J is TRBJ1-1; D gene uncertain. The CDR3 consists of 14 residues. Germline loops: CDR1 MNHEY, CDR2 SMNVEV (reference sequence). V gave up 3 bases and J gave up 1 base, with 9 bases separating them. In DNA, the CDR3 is TGTGCCAGCAGTTTTCGAGGGCAGAACACTGAAGCTTTCTTT. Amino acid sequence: CASSFRGQNTEAFF.

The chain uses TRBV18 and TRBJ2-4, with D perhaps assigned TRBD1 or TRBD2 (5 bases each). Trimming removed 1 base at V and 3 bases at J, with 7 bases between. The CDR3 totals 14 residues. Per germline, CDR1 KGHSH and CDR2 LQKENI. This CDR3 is CASSPRDGKNIQYF. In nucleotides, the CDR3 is TGTGCCAGCTCACCACGGGACGGCAAAAACATTCAGTACTTC.

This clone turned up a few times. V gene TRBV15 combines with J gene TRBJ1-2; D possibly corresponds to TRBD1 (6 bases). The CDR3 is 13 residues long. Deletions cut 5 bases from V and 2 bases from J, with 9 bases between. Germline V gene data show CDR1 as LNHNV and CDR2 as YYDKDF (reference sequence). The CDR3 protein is CATSEGGNYGYTF. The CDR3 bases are TGTGCCACCAGCGAGGGGGGGAACTATGGCTACACCTTC.

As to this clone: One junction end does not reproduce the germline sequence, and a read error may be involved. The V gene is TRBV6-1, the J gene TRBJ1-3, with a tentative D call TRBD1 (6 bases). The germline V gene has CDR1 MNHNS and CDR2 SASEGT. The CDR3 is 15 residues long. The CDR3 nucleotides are TGTGCCAGCAGTGAATTAGGGGGACACCAACCCCTTAGCCATTTT. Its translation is CASSELGGHQPLSHF.

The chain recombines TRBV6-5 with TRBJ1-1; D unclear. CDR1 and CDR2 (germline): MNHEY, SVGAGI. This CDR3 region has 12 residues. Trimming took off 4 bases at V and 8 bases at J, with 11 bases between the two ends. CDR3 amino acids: CASSSRFWEAFF. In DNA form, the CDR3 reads TGTGCCAGCAGTTCCCGGTTCTGGGAAGCTTTCTTT.

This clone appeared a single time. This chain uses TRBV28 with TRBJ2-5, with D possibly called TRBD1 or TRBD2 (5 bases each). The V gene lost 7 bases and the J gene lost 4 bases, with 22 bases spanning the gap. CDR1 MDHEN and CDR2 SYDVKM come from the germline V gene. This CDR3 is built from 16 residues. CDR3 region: CASNSELGARGETQYF. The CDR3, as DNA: TGTGCCAGCAATTCAGAACTAGGGGCTCGGGGAGAGACCCAGTACTTC.

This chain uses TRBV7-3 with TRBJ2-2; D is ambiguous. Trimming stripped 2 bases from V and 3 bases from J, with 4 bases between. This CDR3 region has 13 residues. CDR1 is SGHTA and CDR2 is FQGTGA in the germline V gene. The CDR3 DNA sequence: TGTGCCAGCAGCTTAGCCTACACCGGGGAGCTGTTTTTT. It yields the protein CASSLAYTGELFF.

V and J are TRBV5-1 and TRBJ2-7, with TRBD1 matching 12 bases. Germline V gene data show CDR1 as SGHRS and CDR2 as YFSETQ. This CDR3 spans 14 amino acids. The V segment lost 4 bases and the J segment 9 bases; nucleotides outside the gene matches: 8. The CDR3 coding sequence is TGCGCCAGCAGCATATCGGGACAGGGGGCGCGGCAGTACTTC. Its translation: CASSISGQGARQYF.

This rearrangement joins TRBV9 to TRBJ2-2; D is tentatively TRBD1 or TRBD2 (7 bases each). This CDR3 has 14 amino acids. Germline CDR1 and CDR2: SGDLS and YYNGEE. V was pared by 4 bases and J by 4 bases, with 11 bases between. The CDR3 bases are TGTGCCAGCAGCCAGGGGGGGCCCACCGGGGAGCTGTTTTTT. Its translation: CASSQGGPTGELFF.

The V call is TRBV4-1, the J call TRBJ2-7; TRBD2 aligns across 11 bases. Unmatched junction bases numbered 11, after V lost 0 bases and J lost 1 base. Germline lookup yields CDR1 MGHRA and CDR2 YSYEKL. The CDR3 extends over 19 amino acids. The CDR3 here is CASSQDSPSGGRSSYEQYF. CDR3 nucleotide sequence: TGCGCCAGCAGCCAAGATTCGCCTAGCGGGGGGCGATCTTCCTACGAGCAGTACTTC.

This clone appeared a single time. CDR3 bases: TGTGCCAGCCAGGCGAGCTCTGGGGCCAACGTCCTGACTTTC. Translated, it gives CASQASSGANVLTF. V gene TRBV6-1 combines with J gene TRBJ2-6, with D unclear. The V end lost 8 bases, the J end lost 0 bases, and 8 bases lay between the germline ends. Per the germline V gene, CDR1 is MNHNS and CDR2 is SASEGT. The CDR3 loop spans 14 amino acids.

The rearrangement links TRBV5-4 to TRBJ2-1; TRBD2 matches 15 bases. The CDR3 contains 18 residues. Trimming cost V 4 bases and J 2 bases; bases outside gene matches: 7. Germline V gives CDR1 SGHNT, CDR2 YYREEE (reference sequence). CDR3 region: CASSGPGLAGGAYNEQFF. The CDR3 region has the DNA TGTGCCAGCAGCGGCCCGGGACTAGCGGGAGGCGCCTACAATGAGCAGTTCTTC.

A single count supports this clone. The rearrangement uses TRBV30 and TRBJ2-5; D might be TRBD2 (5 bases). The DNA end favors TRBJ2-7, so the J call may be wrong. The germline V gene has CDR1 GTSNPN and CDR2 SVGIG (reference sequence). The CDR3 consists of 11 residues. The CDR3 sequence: CAWGEWGEQYF. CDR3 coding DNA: TGTGCCTGGGGGGAGTGGGGCGAGCAGTACTTC.

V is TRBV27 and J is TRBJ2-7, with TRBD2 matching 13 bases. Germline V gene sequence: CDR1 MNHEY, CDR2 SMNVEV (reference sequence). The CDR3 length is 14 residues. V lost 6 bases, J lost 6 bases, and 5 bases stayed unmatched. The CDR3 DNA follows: TGTGCCAGCAGAAGGACTAGCGGGAGCGGCGAGCAGTACTTC. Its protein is CASRRTSGSGEQYF.

This CDR3 reads CASSLLGASPYEQYF. The CDR3 bases are TGTGCCAGCAGTTTGTTAGGGGCCTCCCCCTACGAGCAGTACTTC. This sequence joins TRBV28 and TRBJ2-7, with D possibly TRBD1 on 5 matching bases. V lost 3 bases, J lost 2 bases, and 14 bases lay in between. This CDR3 has 15 amino acids. Germline V lookup: CDR1 MDHEN, CDR2 SYDVKM.

CDR3 sequence reads: CASNDGGRNYGYTF. The CDR3 region has the DNA TGCGCCAGCAACGACGGGGGCAGAAACTATGGCTACACCTTC. J is TRBJ1-2 and V is TRBV4-1; perhaps TRBD1 as D (6 bases). The CDR3 consists of 14 residues. Germline lookup yields CDR1 MGHRA and CDR2 YSYEKL. V lost 7 bases and J 2 bases, leaving 14 bases between the germline ends.

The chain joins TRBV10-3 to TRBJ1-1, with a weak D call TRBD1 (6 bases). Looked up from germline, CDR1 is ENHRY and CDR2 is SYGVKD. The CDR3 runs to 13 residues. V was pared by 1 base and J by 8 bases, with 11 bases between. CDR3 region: CAISEWNRDEAFF. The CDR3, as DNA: TGTGCCATCAGTGAGTGGAACAGGGACGAAGCTTTCTTT.

The CDR3 DNA reads TGTGCCAGCAGCCGACAGGGGGCCGGGGAGCTGTTTTTT. Translation gives CASSRQGAGELFF. The V and J genes are TRBV9 and TRBJ2-2, with 9 bases identical to TRBD1. The CDR3 has 13 residues. V trimming: 4 bases; J trimming: 6 bases; junction bases outside the gene matches: 1. CDR1 is SGDLS, CDR2 YYNGEE, per germline.

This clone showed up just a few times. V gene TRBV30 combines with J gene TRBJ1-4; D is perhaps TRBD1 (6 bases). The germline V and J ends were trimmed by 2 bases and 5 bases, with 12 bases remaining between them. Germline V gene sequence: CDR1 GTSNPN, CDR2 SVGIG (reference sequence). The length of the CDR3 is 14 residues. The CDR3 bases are TGTGCCTGGAGTCCCGGGACAAGAAATGAAAAACTGTTTTTT. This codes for CAWSPGTRNEKLFF.

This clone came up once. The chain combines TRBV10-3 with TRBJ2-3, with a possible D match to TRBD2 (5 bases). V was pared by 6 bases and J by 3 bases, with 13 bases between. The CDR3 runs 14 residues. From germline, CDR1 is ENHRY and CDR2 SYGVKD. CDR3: CAIRAAPRTDTQYF. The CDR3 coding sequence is TGTGCCATCAGAGCGGCCCCGAGGACAGATACGCAGTATTTT.

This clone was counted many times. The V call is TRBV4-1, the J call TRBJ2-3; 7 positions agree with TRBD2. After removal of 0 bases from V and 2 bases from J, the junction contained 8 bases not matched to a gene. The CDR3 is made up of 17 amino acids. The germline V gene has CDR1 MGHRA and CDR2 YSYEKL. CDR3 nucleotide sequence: TGCGCCAGCAGCCAAGAACGGTCGCTAGCGGACACAGATACGCAGTATTTT. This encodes CASSQERSLADTDTQYF.

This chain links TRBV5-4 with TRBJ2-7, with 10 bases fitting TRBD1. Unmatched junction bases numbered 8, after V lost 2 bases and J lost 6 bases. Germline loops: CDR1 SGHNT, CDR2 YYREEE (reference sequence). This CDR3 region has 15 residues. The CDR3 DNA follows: TGTGCCAGCAGCTTCCAGACAGGGGGCCCCACCGAGCAGTACTTC. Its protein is CASSFQTGGPTEQYF.

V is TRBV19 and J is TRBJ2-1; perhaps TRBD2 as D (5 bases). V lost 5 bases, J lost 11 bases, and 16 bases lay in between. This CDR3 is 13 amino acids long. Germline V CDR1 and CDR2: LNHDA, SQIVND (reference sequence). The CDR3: CASSPLEAAKQFF. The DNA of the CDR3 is TGTGCCAGTAGTCCCCTCGAAGCGGCAAAGCAGTTCTTC.

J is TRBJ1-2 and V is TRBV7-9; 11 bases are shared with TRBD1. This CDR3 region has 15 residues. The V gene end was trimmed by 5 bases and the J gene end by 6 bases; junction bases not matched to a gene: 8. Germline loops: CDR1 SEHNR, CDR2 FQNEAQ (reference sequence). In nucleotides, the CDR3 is TGTGCCAGCAGCCTGACGGGACAGGGGGTAGATGGCTACACCTTC. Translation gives CASSLTGQGVDGYTF.

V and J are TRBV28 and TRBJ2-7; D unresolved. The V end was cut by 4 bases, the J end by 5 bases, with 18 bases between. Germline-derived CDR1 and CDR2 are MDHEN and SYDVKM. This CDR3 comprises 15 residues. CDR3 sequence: CASSSPRVVGNEQYF. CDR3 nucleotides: TGTGCCAGCAGTTCCCCGCGCGTGGTAGGGAACGAGCAGTACTTC.

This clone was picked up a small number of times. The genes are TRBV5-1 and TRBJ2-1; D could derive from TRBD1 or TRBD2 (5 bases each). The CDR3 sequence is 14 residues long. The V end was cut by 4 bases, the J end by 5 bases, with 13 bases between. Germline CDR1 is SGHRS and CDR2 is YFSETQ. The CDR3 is CASSPFGANNEQFF. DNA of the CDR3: TGCGCCAGCAGCCCCTTCGGGGCCAACAATGAGCAGTTCTTC.

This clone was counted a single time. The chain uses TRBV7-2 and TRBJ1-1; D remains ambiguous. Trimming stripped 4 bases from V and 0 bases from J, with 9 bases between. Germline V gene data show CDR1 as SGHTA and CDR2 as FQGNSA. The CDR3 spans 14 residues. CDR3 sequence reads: CASSSKQVNTEAFF. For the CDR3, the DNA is TGTGCCAGCAGCTCGAAACAAGTGAACACTGAAGCTTTCTTT.

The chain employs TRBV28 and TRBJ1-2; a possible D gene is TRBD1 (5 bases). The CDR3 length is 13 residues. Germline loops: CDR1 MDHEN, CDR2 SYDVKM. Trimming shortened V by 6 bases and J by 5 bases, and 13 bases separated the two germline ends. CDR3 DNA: TGTGCCAGCAGCCTAACCACAGGATATGGCTACACCTTC. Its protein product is CASSLTTGYGYTF.

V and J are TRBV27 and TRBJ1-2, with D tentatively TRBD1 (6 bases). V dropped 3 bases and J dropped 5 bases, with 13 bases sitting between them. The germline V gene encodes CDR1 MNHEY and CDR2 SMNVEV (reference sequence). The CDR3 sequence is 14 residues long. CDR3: CASSFSTGRYGYTF. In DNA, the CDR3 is TGTGCCAGCAGTTTTTCAACAGGGAGGTATGGCTACACCTTC.

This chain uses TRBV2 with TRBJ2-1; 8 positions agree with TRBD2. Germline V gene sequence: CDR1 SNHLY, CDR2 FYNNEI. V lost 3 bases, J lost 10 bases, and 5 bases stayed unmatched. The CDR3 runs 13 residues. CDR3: CASSDRSGAEQFF. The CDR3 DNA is TGTGCCAGCAGTGACCGTAGCGGGGCGGAGCAGTTCTTC. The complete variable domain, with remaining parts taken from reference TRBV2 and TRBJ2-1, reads EPEVTQTPSHQVTQMGQEVILRCVPISNHLYFYWYRQILGQKVEFLVSFYNNEISEKSEIFDDQFSVERPDGSNFTLKIRSTKLEDSAMYFCASSDRSGAEQFFGPGTRLTVL.

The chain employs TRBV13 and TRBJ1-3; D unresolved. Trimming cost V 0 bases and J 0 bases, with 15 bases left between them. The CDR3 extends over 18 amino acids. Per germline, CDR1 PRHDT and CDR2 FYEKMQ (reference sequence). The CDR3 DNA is TGTGCCAGCAGCTTAGGGCCCTTGGCCAGGATCTCTGGAAACACCATATATTTT. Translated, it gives CASSLGPLARISGNTIYF. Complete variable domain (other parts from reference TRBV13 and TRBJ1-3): AAGVIQSPRHLIKEKRETATLKCYPIPRHDTVYWYQQGPGQDPQFLISFYEKMQSDKGSIPDRFSAQQFSDYHSELNMSSLELGDSALYFCASSLGPLARISGNTIYFGEGSWLTVV.